Listed here is a single TCR beta chain. These data come from a study of technical replicates of blood from several donors. Germline assignment: CDR1 MGHRA and CDR2 YSYEKL. This CDR3 comprises 12 residues. The V gene lost 0 bases and the J gene lost 5 bases, with 5 bases spanning the gap. Profiled with immunoSEQ multiplex PCR; TCRdb holds only in-frame clones, not every one. The sample gives about 100,000 clones, just over 95% of which show up once; approximately 0.2% is in the top ten. V is TRBV4-1 and J is TRBJ2-7, with D hard to call. The sequenced sample consisted of T cells isolated from PBMCs. The receptor's source is a human donor in good health. The CDR3 DNA follows: TGCGCCAGCAGCCAAGAGGGCGACGAGCAGTACTTC. Residues: CASSQEGDEQYF.